A single sample is the source of the 12 T cell receptor beta chains below, sequenced in a study of cytomegalovirus exposure and HLA in healthy donors. Vbeta (60) and Jbeta (13) primers were used in the PCR. Data came from immunoSEQ multiplex PCR; TCRdb stores just in-frame clones and leaves some out. The sample lists under 300,000 clones; approximately 70% were seen once. Sequenced input: PBMCs. All receptors come from a female donor in good health and CMV-seronegative.

V gene TRBV14 combines with J gene TRBJ2-5; maybe TRBD2 (5 bases). The germline CDR1 and CDR2 sequences are SGHDN and FVKESK. The CDR3 runs 17 residues. Deletions cut 0 bases from V and 2 bases from J, with 16 bases between. CDR3 protein: CASSQEAPESGQETQYF. The CDR3 nucleotides are TGTGCCAGCAGCCAAGAGGCTCCGGAATCGGGACAAGAGACCCAGTACTTC.

A few counts support this clone. The chain links TRBV18 to TRBJ1-4; D gene ambiguous. V was pared by 3 bases and J by 8 bases, with 13 bases between. The length of the CDR3 is 14 residues. CDR1 is KGHSH and CDR2 is LQKENI in the germline V gene. DNA of the CDR3: TGTGCCAGCTCACCCGAAACAACGAGGGAAAAACTGTTTTTT. Protein: CASSPETTREKLFF.

The V and J genes are TRBV28 and TRBJ1-5, with 12 bases identical to TRBD1. J lost 5 bases, V lost 4 bases, and 3 bases had no gene match. Germline values: CDR1 MDHEN, CDR2 SYDVKM. The CDR3 is made up of 15 amino acids. Here the CDR3 reads CASSWGTGGDQPQHF. The CDR3 DNA reads as TGTGCCAGCAGTTGGGGGACAGGGGGCGATCAGCCCCAGCATTTT.

This chain connects TRBV2 to TRBJ2-3, with D perhaps matching TRBD2 (6 bases). This CDR3 has 16 residues. Germline loops: CDR1 SNHLY, CDR2 FYNNEI. V lost 8 bases and J lost 4, with 22 bases in between. The CDR3 sequence: CASPGGLAGSPDTQYF. The DNA for the CDR3 is TGTGCCAGCCCAGGCGGCTTGGCGGGATCCCCAGATACGCAGTATTTT.

The CDR3 here is CASSLQAGGNNEQFF. DNA of the CDR3: TGTGCCAGCAGCTTACAGGCAGGGGGCAACAATGAGCAGTTCTTC. The chain joins TRBV11-2 to TRBJ2-1, with 8 bases matching TRBD1. Germline values: CDR1 SGHAT, CDR2 FQNNGV. The CDR3 has 15 amino acids. V gave up 2 bases and J gave up 5 bases; unmatched junction bases: 5. Together with reference TRBV11-2 and TRBJ2-1, the CDR3 gives the full variable domain: EAGVAQSPRYKIIEKRQSVAFWCNPISGHATLYWYQQILGQGPKLLIQFQNNGVVDDSQLPKDRFSAERLKGVDSTLKIQPAKLEDSAVYLCASSLQAGGNNEQFFGPGTRLTVL.

The CDR3 region has the DNA TGTGCCAGCAGTGACGGACTAGCGGATAGCACAGATACGCAGTATTTT. It codes for CASSDGLADSTDTQYF. The chain carries TRBV2 and TRBJ2-3, with TRBD2 identical over 10 bases. Trimming took 3 bases from V and 0 from J; bases not matched to a gene: 3. Per germline, CDR1 SNHLY and CDR2 FYNNEI. CDR3 length equals 16 residues.

The gene calls are TRBV4-1 and TRBJ2-1; TRBD2 agrees at 7 bases. V lost 3 bases to trimming and J lost 5 bases; unmatched junction nucleotides: 7. Germline V gives CDR1 MGHRA, CDR2 YSYEKL. CDR3 size: 15 residues. Written as DNA, the CDR3 is TGCGCCAGCAGCCATGCTCAGCGGGGCGACAATGAGCAGTTCTTC. Translating it yields CASSHAQRGDNEQFF.

This chain uses TRBV6-5 with TRBJ2-5; possibly TRBD2 for D (6 bases). Trimming left V 6 bases short and J 5 bases short, with 16 bases between. The CDR3 runs to 14 residues. CDR1 and CDR2 (germline): MNHEY, SVGAGI. The CDR3 nucleotides read TGTGCCAGCAGGACACTAGCAAGGTGGGAGACCCAGTACTTC. It is translated as CASRTLARWETQYF.

This sequence joins TRBV5-5 and TRBJ2-2; D is perhaps TRBD2 (5 bases). The CDR3 contains 16 residues. V lost 2 bases to trimming and J lost 1 base, with 12 bases between them. The germline V gene has CDR1 SGHKS and CDR2 YYEKEE (reference sequence). The CDR3 DNA is TGTGCCAGCAGCTTTTGGCGGGCAATGAACACCGGGGAGCTGTTTTTT. This encodes CASSFWRAMNTGELFF.

J is TRBJ2-1 and V is TRBV14; 7 bases align to TRBD2. The CDR3 spans 15 residues. Per germline, CDR1 SGHDN and CDR2 FVKESK. Trimming removed 0 bases from V and 3 bases from J; junction bases left unmatched: 2. The CDR3 protein is CASSQDPSGYNEQFF. In nucleotides, the CDR3 is TGTGCCAGCAGCCAAGATCCTAGCGGCTACAATGAGCAGTTCTTC.

J is TRBJ1-2 and V is TRBV6-1, with D maybe TRBD1 (5 bases). Germline V lookup: CDR1 MNHNS, CDR2 SASEGT. CDR3 length equals 13 residues. Trimming took 8 bases from V and 8 from J, leaving 18 bases between them. This CDR3 is CASLQRGGSGYTF. The CDR3 nucleotides are TGTGCCAGCCTGCAGAGGGGAGGGAGCGGCTACACCTTC.

The chain has TRBV7-6 and TRBJ2-1, with 7 nucleotides matching TRBD2. The CDR3 totals 16 residues. Germline V lookup: CDR1 SGHVS, CDR2 FNYEAQ. V lost 5 bases, J lost 8 bases, and 15 bases stayed unmatched. CDR3 residues: CASSPTWGGRMDEQFF. CDR3 bases: TGTGCCAGCAGCCCGACCTGGGGCGGGAGAATGGATGAGCAGTTCTTC.